This T cell receptor beta chain was profiled in a study of OX40 agonist ivuxolimab in advanced cancers. Turning to the study itself: Patients were treated with ivuxolimab, an agonistic anti-OX40 (CD134) antibody. At 0.01 to 10 mg/kg, ivuxolimab was administered intravenously to patients every 2 weeks.

CDR1 SGHAT and CDR2 FQNNGV come from the germline V gene. V was pared by 2 bases and J by 3 bases, with 10 bases between. The CDR3 extends over 14 amino acids. Assay: immunoSEQ multiplex PCR; the TCRdb copy retains only in-frame clones and omits some. The sample yields 60,000 or so clones, around 82% seen once. Autoimmune disease history or systemic immunosuppression disqualified patients. This sequence was found in an adult with an advanced solid tumor such as melanoma, head and neck, liver or kidney cancer. The material was CD4+ or CD8+ T cells sorted from blood, obtained in a trial of the OX40 agonist ivuxolimab. The chain links TRBV11-2 to TRBJ1-2; D uncertain. CDR3 sequence: CASSLSRSDYGYTF. DNA of the CDR3: TGTGCCAGCAGCTTAAGTAGGAGTGACTATGGCTACACCTTC. The entire variable domain, with the rest obtained from reference TRBV11-2 and TRBJ1-2, is as follows: EAGVAQSPRYKIIEKRQSVAFWCNPISGHATLYWYQQILGQGPKLLIQFQNNGVVDDSQLPKDRFSAERLKGVDSTLKIQPAKLEDSAVYLCASSLSRSDYGYTFGSGTRLTVV.